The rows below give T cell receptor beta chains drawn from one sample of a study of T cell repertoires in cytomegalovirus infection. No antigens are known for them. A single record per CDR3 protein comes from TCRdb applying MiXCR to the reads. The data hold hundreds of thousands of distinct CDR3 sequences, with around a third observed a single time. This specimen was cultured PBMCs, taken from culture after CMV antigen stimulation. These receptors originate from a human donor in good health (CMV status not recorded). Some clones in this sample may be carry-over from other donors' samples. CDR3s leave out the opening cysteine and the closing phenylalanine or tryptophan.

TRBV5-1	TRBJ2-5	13	ASSLVGSAQETQY
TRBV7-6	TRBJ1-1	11	ASRGGGGTEAF
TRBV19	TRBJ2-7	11	ASSIGFSREQY
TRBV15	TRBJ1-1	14	ATSRGSLGGRTEAF
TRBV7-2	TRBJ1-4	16	ASSSRQEGINLDEKLF
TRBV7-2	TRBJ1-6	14	ASSWAGGSYNSPLH
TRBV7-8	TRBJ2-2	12	ASSLAGGYGELF
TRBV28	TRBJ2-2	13	ASSFVALNTGELF
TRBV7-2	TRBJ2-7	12	ASSPPLAPYEQY
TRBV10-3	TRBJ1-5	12	AISEADSNQPQH
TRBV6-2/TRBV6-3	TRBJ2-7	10	ASSSRVDEQY
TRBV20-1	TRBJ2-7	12	SARGTSGDYEQY
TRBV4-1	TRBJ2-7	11	ASSQVPSDEQY
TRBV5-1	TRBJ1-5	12	ASSPAGENQPQH
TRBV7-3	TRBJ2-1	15	ASSLERGLAGVDEQF
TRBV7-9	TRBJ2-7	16	ASSSWTGKNGRIYEQY
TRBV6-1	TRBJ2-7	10	ASTTVYYEQY
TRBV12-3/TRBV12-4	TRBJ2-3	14	ASSSQRGGGTDTQY
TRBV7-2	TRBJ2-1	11	ASSSDRGDEQF
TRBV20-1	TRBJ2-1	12	SARWAGGVNEQF
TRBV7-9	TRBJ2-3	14	ASSLAATSTTDTQY
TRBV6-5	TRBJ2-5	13	ASSSSGRFWETQY
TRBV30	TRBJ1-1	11	AWSVTRNTEAF
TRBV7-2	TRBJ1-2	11	ASSFEGNYGYT
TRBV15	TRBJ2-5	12	ATSRQTGGETQY
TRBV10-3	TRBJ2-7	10	AISDRYYEQY
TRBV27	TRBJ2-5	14	ASSLKAGAIRETQY
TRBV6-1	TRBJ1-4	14	ASRLGRSPTNEKLF
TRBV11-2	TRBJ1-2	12	ASSLGASLGGYT
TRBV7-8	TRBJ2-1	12	ASSLSAGISEQF